This TCR beta chain was sequenced in a study of blood T cell repertoires in COVID-19 (TCRdb year 2020). With respect to the entire study: Samples from collaborators originated in the United States, Italy and Spain and spanned both the acute and convalescent phases of COVID-19. The material from the prospective study consisted of cDNA or gDNA derived from T cells, B-cell-depleted T cells, or PBMCs. Subjects who had been exposed to COVID-19, were actively infected with it, or had recovered from it provided the deeply sampled blood TCRbeta repertoires that made up the dataset. The repertoires were released in a freely available public database meant as a resource for research on the immune response to SARS-CoV-2. Samples were obtained from the ongoing ImmuneRACE study (first 160 participants) and from about 1,300 subjects provided by 6 global collaborators. The sample metadata nearly always contained a de-identified subject ID, COVID-19 status, age in years and sex. Where available, HLA class I and class II types were obtained from metadata supplied by the sample provider rather than from assay-based typing.

Concerning this clone itself: Its antigen is still unknown. Qualities for individual bases were not recorded, and no much larger clone is one base off.

General study outcomes and caveats: How much clinical and demographic metadata was included differed by source and by participant, and the metadata was provided uncurated.

The germline V end is reduced by 6 bases and the J end by 3 bases; junction bases left unmatched: 6. Reading from cysteine to phenylalanine, the CDR3 counts 15 amino acids. Here the CDR3 DNA is all that survives: 45 bases in frame from base 1. In the germline V gene, CDR1 corresponds to MDHEN and CDR2 to SYDVKM. TCRbeta CDR3 regions were amplified from genomic DNA using the immunoSEQ Assay, a bias-controlled multiplex PCR. From the authors' description of their analysis: The number of nucleated cells in each sample was estimated from the amplification of reference gene primers within the assay. To quantify the absolute abundance of each unique TCRbeta CDR3 rearrangement, sequence reads were collapsed and filtered. For each sample, productive Simpson clonality was calculated as the square root of Simpson's diversity index across productive rearrangements. This immuneACCESS table, as held by TCRdb, lists in-frame sequences with V and J called but not all clones. Of the missing ones, under half trace to an unresolved V gene in checked studies; the others have no known cause. The V and J calls and clone size were taken over from that table, and D and trimming were inferred from the DNA. Within this sample are tens of thousands of clones, with roughly four fifths of them counted one time only. About 2% of the sample lies in the top ten.

Each collaborating institution followed its own protocols to collect whole blood in K2EDTA tubes. For TCRbeta analysis, collaborators shipped samples in one of three forms: frozen whole blood, isolated PBMCs, or DNA extracted from either of those sample types. The sequence links TRBV28 to TRBJ2-1, and 9 junctional nucleotides match TRBD2. The sample comprised peripheral blood. The clonotype was recovered from a woman in her sixties or seventies with acute or convalescent COVID-19. The DNA sequence is TGTGCCAGCAGCGAGACTAGCGGAAACTACAATGAGCAGTTCTTC. Translated, it reads CASSETSGNYNEQFF.